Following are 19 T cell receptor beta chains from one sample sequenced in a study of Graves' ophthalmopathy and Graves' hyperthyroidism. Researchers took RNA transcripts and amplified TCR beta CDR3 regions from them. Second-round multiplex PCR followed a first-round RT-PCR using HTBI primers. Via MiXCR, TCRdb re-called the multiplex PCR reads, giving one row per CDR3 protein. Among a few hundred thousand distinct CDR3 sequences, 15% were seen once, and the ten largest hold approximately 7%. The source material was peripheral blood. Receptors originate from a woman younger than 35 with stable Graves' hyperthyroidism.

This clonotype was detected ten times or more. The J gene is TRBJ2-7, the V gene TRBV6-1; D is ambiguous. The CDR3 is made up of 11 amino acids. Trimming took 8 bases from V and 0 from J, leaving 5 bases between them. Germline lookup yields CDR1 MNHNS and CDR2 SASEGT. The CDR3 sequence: CASFSSYEQYF. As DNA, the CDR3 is TGTGCCAGCTTCAGCTCCTACGAGCAGTACTTC.

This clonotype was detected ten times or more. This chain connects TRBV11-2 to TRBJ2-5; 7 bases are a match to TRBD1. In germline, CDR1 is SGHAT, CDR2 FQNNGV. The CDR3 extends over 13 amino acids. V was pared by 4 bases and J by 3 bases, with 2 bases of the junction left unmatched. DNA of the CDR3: TGTGCCAGCAGCTGGACAGGAAAAGAGACCCAGTACTTC. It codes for CASSWTGKETQYF.

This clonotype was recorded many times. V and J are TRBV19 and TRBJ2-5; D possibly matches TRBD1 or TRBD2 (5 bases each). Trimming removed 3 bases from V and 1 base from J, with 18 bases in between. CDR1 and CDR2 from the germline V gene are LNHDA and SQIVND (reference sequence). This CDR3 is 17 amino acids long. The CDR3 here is CASSIGVARRVQETQYF. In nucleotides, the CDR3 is TGTGCCAGTAGTATCGGGGTGGCTCGCAGGGTCCAAGAGACCCAGTACTTC.

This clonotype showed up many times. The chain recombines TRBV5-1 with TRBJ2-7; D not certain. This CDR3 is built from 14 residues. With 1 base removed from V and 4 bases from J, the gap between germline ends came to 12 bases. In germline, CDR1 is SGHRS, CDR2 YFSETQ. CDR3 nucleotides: TGCGCCAGCAGCTTGCAGACCCAGGATTACGAGCAGTACTTC. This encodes CASSLQTQDYEQYF.

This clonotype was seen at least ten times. The CDR3 spells CASRSGQGTVNEKLFF. The CDR3, as DNA: TGTGCCAGCAGGTCGGGACAGGGGACCGTTAATGAAAAACTGTTTTTT. The chain couples TRBV12-3 or TRBV12-4 to TRBJ1-4; 10 bases fit TRBD1. The CDR3 spans 16 residues. V was pared by 6 bases and J by 4 bases, with 8 bases of the junction left unmatched.

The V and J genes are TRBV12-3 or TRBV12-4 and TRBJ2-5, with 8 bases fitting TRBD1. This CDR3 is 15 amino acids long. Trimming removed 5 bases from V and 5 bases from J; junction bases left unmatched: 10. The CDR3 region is CASSTQGVLHETQYF. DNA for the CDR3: TGTGCCAGCAGTACACAGGGGGTTCTTCACGAGACCCAGTACTTC.

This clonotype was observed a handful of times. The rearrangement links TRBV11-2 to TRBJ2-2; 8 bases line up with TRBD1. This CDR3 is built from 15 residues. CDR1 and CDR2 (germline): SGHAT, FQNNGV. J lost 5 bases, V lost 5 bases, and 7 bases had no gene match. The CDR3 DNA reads TGTGCCAGCAGCGCGGACAGGGTTCGAACCGGGGAGCTGTTTTTT. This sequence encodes CASSADRVRTGELFF.

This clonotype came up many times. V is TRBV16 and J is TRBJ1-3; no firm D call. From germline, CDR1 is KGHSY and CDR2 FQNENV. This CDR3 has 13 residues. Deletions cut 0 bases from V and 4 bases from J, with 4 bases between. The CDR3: CASSQSTGNTIYF. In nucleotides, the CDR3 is TGTGCCAGCAGCCAATCGACAGGAAACACCATATATTTT.

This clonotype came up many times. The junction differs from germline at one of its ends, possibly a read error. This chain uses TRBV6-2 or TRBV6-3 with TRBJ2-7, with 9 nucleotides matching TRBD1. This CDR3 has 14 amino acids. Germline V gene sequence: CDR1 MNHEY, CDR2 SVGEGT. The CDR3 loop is CASSYSQVRQGENF. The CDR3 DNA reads TGTGCCAGCAGTTACTCCCAAGTCAGACAGGGGGAAAATTTC.

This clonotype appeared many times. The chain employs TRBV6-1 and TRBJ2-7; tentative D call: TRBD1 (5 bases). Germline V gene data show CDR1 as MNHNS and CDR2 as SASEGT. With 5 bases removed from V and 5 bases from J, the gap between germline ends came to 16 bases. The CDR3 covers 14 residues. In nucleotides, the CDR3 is TGTGCCAGCAGTATTTCAGGGTTTAAGGACGAGCAGTACTTC. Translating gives CASSISGFKDEQYF.

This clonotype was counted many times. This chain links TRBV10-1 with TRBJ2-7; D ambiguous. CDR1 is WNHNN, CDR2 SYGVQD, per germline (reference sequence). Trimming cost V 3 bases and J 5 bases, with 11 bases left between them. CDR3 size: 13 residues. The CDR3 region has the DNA TGCGCCAGCAGTGAAAAGAAGGCGGACGAGCAGTACTTC. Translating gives CASSEKKADEQYF.

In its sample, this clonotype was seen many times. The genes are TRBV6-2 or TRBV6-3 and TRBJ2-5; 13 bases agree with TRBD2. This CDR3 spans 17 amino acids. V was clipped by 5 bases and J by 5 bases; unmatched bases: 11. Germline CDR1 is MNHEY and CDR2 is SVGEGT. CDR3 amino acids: CASSLWTSGGLRETQYF. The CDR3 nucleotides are TGTGCCAGCAGTCTCTGGACTAGCGGGGGCCTCCGGGAGACCCAGTACTTC.

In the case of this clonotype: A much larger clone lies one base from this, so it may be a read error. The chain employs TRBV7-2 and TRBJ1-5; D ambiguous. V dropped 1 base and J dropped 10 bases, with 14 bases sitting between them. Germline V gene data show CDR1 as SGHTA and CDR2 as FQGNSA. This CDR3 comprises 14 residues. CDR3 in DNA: TGTGCCAGCAGCTTAGACCGGGGAGCTCATCCCCAGCATTTT. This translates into CASSLDRGAHPQHF. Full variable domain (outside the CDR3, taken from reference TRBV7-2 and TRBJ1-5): GAGVSQSPSNKVTEKGKDVELRCDPISGHTALYWYRQSLGQGLEFLIYFQGNSAPDKSGLPSDRFSAERTGGSVSTLTIQRTQQEDSAVYLCASSLDRGAHPQHFGDGTRLSIL.

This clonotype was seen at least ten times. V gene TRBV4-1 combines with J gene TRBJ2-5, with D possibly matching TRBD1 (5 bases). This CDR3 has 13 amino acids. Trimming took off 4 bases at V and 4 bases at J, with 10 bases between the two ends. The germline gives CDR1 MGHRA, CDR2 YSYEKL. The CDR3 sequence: CASSRGVRETQYF. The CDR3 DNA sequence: TGCGCCAGCAGCCGGGGCGTGAGAGAGACCCAGTACTTC.

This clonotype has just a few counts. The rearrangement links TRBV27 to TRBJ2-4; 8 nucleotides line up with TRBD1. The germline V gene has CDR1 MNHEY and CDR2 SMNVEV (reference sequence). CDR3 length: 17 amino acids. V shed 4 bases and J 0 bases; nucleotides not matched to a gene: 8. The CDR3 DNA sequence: TGTGCCAGCAGTTCCCGGGCAGGGGGCATAGCCAAAAACATTCAGTACTTC. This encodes CASSSRAGGIAKNIQYF.

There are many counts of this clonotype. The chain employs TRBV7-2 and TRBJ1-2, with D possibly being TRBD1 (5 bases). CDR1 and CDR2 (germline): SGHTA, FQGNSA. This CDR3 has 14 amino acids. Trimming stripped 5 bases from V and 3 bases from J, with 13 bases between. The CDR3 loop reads CASSPSQGYYGYTF. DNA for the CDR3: TGTGCCAGCAGCCCTAGTCAGGGTTACTATGGCTACACCTTC.

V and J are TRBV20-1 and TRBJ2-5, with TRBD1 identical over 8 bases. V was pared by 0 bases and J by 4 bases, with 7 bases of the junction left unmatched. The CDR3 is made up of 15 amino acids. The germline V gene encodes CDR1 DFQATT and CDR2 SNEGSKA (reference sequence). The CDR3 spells CSAREVWTGRETQYF. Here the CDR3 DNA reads TGCAGTGCTAGAGAGGTCTGGACAGGGAGAGAGACCCAGTACTTC.

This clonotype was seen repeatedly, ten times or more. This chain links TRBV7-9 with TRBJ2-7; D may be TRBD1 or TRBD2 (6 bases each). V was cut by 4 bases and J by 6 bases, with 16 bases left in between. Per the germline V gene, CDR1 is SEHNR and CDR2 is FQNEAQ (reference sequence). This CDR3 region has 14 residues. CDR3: CASSSGQWRAEQYF. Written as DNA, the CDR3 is TGTGCCAGCAGCTCCGGACAGTGGAGGGCCGAGCAGTACTTC.

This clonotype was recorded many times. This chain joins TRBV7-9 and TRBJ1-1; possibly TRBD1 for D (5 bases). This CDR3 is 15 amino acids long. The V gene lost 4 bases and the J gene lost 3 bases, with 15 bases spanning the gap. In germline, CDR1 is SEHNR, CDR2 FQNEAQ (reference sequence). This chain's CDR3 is CASSSGKGMDTEAFF. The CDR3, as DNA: TGTGCCAGCAGCTCAGGGAAAGGTATGGACACTGAAGCTTTCTTT. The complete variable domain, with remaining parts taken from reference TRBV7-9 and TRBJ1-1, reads DTGVSQNPRHKITKRGQNVTFRCDPISEHNRLYWYRQTLGQGPEFLTYFQNEAQLEKSRLLSDRFSAERPKGSFSTLEIQRTEQGDSAMYLCASSSGKGMDTEAFFGQGTRLTVV.